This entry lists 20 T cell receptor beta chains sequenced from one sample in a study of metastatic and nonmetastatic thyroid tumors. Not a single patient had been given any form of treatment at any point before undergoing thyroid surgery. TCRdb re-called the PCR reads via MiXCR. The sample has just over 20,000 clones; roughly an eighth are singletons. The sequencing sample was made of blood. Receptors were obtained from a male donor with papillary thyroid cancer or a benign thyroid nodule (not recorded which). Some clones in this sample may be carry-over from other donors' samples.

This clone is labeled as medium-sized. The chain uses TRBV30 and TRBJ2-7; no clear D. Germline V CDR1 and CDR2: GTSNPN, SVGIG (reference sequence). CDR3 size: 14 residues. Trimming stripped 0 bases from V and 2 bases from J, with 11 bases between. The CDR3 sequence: CAWSVPGKAYEQYF. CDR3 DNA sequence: TGTGCCTGGAGTGTACCCGGCAAAGCCTACGAGCAGTACTTC.

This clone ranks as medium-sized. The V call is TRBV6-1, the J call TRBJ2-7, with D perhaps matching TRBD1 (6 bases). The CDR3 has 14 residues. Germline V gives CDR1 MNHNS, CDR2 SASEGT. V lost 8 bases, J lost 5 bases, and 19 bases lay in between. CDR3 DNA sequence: TGTGCCAGCTGGAGCGCTTTGGCAGGGGACGAGCAGTACTTC. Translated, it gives CASWSALAGDEQYF.

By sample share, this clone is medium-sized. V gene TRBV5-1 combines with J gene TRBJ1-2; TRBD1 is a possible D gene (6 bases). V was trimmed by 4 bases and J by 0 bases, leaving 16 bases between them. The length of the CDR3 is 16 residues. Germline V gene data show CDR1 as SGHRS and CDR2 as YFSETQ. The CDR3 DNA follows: TGCGCCAGCAGCCCCAATGGGAGGACAGCTAACTATGGCTACACCTTC. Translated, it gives CASSPNGRTANYGYTF. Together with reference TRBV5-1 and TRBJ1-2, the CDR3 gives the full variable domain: KAGVTQTPRYLIKTRGQQVTLSCSPISGHRSVSWYQQTPGQGLQFLFEYFSETQRNKGNFPGRFSGRQFSNSRSEMNVSTLELGDSALYLCASSPNGRTANYGYTFGSGTRLTVV.

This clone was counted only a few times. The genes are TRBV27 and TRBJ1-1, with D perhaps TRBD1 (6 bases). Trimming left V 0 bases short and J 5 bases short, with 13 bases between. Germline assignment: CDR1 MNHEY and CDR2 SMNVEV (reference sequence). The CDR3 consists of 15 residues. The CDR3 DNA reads TGTGCCAGCAGTTTATCATGGAGGGGGAATACTGAAGCTTTCTTT. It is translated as CASSLSWRGNTEAFF.

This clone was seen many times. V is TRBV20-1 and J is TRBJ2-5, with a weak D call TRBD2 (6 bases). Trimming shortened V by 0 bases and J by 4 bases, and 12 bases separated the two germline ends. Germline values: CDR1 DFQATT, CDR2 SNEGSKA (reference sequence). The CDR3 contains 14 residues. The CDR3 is CSARDWEEAETQYF. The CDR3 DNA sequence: TGCAGTGCTAGAGATTGGGAGGAGGCAGAGACCCAGTACTTC.

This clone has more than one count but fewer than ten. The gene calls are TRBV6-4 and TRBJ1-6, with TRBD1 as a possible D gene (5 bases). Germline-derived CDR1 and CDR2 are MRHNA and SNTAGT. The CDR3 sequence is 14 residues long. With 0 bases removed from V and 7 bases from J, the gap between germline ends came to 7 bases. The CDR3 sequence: CASSDSGENSPLHF. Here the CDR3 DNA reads TGTGCCAGCAGTGACTCAGGGGAGAATTCACCCCTCCACTTT.

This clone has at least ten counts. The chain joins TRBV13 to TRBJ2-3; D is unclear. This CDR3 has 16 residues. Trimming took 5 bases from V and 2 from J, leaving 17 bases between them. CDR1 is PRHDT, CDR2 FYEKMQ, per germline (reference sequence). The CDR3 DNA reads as TGTGCCAGCAGCCCTATAGTGCTGGCGGTCACAGATACGCAGTATTTT. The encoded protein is CASSPIVLAVTDTQYF. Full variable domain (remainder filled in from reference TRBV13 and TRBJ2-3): AAGVIQSPRHLIKEKRETATLKCYPIPRHDTVYWYQQGPGQDPQFLISFYEKMQSDKGSIPDRFSAQQFSDYHSELNMSSLELGDSALYFCASSPIVLAVTDTQYFGPGTRLTVL.

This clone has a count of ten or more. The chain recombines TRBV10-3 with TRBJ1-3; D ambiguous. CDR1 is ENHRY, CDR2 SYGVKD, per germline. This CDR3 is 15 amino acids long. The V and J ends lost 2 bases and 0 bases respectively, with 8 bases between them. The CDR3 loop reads CAISERPLSGNTIYF. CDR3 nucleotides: TGTGCCATCAGTGAGCGGCCGCTCTCTGGAAACACCATATATTTT.

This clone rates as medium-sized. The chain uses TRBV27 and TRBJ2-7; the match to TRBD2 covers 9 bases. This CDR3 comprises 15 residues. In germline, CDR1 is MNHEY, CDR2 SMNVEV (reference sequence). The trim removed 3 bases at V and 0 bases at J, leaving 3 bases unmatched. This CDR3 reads CASSLFSGSSYEQYF. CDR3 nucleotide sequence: TGTGCCAGCAGTTTGTTTAGCGGGAGCTCCTACGAGCAGTACTTC.

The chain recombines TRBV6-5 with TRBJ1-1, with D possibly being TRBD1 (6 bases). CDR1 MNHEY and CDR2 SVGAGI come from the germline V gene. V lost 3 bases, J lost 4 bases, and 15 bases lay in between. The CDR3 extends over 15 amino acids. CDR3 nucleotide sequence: TGTGCCAGCAGTTATAAGGCACAGGGTAGCACTGAAGCTTTCTTT. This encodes CASSYKAQGSTEAFF.

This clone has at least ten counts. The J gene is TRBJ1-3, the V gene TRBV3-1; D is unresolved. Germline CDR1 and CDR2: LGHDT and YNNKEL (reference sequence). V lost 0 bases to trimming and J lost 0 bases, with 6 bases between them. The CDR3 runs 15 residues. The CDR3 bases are TGTGCCAGCAGCCAAGATATAATCTCTGGAAACACCATATATTTT. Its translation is CASSQDIISGNTIYF.

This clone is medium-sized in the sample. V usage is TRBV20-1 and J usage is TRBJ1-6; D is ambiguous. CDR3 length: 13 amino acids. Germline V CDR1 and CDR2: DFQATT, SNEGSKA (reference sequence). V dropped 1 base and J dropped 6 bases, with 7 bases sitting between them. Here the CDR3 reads CSARVASNSPLHF. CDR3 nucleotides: TGCAGTGCTAGAGTGGCCAGTAATTCACCCCTCCACTTT.

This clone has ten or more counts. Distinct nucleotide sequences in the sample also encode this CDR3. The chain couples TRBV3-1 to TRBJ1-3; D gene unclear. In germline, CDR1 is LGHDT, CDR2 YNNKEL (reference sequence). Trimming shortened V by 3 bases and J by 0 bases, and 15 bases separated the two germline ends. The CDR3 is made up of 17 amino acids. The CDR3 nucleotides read TGTGCCAGCAGCCAGCAAGGCAAAACCACCTCTGGAAACACCATATATTTT. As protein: CASSQQGKTTSGNTIYF.

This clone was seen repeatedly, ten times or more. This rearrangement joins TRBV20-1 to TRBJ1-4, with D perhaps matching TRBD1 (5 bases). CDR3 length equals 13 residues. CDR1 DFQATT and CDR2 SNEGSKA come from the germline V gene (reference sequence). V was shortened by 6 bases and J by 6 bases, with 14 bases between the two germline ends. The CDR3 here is CSATRELHEKLFF. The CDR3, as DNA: TGCAGTGCGACCAGGGAATTACATGAAAAACTGTTTTTT.

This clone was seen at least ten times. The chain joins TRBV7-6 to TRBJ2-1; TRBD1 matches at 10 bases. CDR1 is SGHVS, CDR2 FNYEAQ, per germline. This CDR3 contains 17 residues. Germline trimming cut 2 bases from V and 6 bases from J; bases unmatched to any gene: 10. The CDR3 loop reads CASSLSSGTGDGNEQFF. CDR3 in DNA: TGTGCCAGCAGCTTAAGCTCCGGGACAGGGGACGGCAATGAGCAGTTCTTC.

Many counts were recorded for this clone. The CDR3 here is CASSQGVGTEAFF. For the CDR3, the DNA is TGTGCCAGCAGCCAAGGGGTAGGGACTGAAGCTTTCTTT. The chain employs TRBV3-1 and TRBJ1-1; unclear D gene. V was clipped by 1 base and J by 5 bases, with 8 bases between them. Germline CDR1 LGHDT, CDR2 YNNKEL (reference sequence). The CDR3 runs 13 residues.

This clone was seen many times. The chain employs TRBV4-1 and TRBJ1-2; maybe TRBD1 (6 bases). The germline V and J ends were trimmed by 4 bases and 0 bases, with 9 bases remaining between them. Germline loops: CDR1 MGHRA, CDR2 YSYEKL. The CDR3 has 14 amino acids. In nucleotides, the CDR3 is TGCGCCAGCAGCCCCGAGGGGGCTAACTATGGCTACACCTTC. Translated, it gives CASSPEGANYGYTF.

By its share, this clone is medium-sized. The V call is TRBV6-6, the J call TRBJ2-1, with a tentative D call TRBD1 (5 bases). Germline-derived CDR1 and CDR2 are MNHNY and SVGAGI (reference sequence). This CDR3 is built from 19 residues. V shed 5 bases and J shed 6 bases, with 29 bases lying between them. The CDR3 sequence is CASSLLPSRDVATLNEQFF. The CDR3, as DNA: TGTGCCAGCAGTCTCCTACCCTCCAGGGATGTGGCGACCCTCAATGAGCAGTTCTTC.

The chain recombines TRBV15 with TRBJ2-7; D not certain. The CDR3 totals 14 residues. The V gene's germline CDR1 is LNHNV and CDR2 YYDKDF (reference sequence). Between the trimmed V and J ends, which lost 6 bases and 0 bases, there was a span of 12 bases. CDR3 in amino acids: CATRATLSSYEQYF. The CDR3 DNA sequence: TGTGCCACCAGAGCGACCCTAAGCTCCTACGAGCAGTACTTC.

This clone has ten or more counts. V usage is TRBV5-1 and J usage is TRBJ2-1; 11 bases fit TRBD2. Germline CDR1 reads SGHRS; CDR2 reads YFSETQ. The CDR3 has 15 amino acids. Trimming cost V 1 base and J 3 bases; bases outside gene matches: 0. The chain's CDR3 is CASSLTSGSYNEQFF. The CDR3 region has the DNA TGCGCCAGCAGCTTGACTAGCGGGAGCTACAATGAGCAGTTCTTC. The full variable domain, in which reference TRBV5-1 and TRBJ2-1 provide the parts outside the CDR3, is KAGVTQTPRYLIKTRGQQVTLSCSPISGHRSVSWYQQTPGQGLQFLFEYFSETQRNKGNFPGRFSGRQFSNSRSEMNVSTLELGDSALYLCASSLTSGSYNEQFFGPGTRLTVL.